This T cell receptor beta chain was recovered during a study of identical twins. Findings of the study overall: Abundant cord blood beta clonotypes carried fewer insertions; memory repertoires showed none.

The germline V gene has CDR1 SGHRS and CDR2 YFSETQ. V lost 2 bases and J lost 2; bases outside the gene matches: 4. The CDR3 extends over 17 amino acids. The cDNA had a unique molecular identifier and a template-switch universal primer site. A single record per CDR3 protein comes from TCRdb applying MiXCR to the 5' RACE reads. The sample includes 1.5 million to 2 million distinct CDR3 sequences, 25% to 35% of them seen just once. Notes on this clonotype: Its antigen remains unidentified.

Sequences were obtained from cord blood. The chain links TRBV5-1 to TRBJ2-1; TRBD2 agrees at 13 bases. This receptor was identified in a newborn girl in good health. CDR3 protein: CASSFGLAGAAYNEQFF. The CDR3 coding sequence is TGCGCCAGCAGCTTCGGACTAGCGGGGGCCGCCTACAATGAGCAGTTCTTC.